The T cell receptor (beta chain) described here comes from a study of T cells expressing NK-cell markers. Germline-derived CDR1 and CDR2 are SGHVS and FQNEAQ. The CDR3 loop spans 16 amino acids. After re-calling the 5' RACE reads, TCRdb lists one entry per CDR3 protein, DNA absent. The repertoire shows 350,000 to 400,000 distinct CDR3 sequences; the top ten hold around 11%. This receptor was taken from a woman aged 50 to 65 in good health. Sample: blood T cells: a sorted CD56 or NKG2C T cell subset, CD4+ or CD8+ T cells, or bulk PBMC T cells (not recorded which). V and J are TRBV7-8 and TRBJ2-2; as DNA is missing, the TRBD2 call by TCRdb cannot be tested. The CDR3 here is CASSWQERARPGELFF. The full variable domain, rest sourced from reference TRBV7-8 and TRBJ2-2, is GAGVSQSPRYKVAKRGQDVALRCDPISGHVSLFWYQQALGQGPEFLTYFQNEAQLDKSGLPSDRFFAERPEGSVSTLKIQRTQQEDSAVYLCASSWQERARPGELFFGEGSRLTVL.